The entry that follows covers one TCR beta chain sequence. The antigen is undetermined. This sample was taken from a study of monozygotic twins with cystic fibrosis. Background on the study: Three micrograms of fragmented DNA underwent approximately 15 PCR cycles for library preparation. General study results and limits: V usage most resembled the co-twin in 13 of 16 pairs. Nucleotide-identical clonotype sharing was significantly higher within monozygotic CF twin pairs than between unrelated CF individuals. No link emerged between shared CDR3 counts and age, concordance or severity.

This table comes from immunoSEQ multiplex PCR, and its TCRdb copy is limited to in-frame clones, with some not included. The data show 4,500 to 5,500 clones, roughly 96% seen once. This CDR3 spans 13 amino acids. Trimming shortened V by 5 bases and J by 6 bases, and 13 bases separated the two germline ends. The germline gives CDR1 SGHNT, CDR2 YENEEA. The receptor was derived from a boy younger than 10 with cystic fibrosis. The specimen was blood. The gene calls are TRBV11-3 and TRBJ1-1, with D perhaps TRBD1 (5 bases). The CDR3 nucleotides are TGTGCCAGCAGCCCTTCCCCGGGGGCTGAAGCTTTCTTT. Translating gives CASSPSPGAEAFF.